What follows are 24 T cell receptor beta chains derived from one specimen sequenced in a study of beta chain features in type 1 diabetes. Reverse transcribing all isolated RNA meant expressed TCRB transcripts were sequenced. Assay: immunoSEQ multiplex PCR; the TCRdb copy retains only in-frame clones and omits some. This table has roughly 500,000 clones, about an eighth appearing once. The sequencing sample was made of naive CD4+ T cells from blood. Receptors originate from a woman aged 18-29 years in good health.

V usage is TRBV11-2 and J usage is TRBJ2-5; 10 positions agree with TRBD2. Per the germline V gene, CDR1 is SGHAT and CDR2 is FQNNGV. This CDR3 spans 15 amino acids. The V gene end was trimmed by 5 bases and the J gene end by 6 bases; junction bases not matched to a gene: 9. CDR3 loop: CASSPNLAGAQTQYF. CDR3 coding DNA: TGTGCCAGCAGCCCCAACCTAGCGGGGGCACAGACCCAGTACTTC. The variable domain in full, with the rest retrieved from reference TRBV11-2 and TRBJ2-5, is EAGVAQSPRYKIIEKRQSVAFWCNPISGHATLYWYQQILGQGPKLLIQFQNNGVVDDSQLPKDRFSAERLKGVDSTLKIQPAKLEDSAVYLCASSPNLAGAQTQYFGPGTRLLVL.

The chain employs TRBV18 and TRBJ2-1, with D unresolved. Trimming removed 3 bases from V and 4 bases from J, with 13 bases in between. CDR3 size: 15 residues. CDR1 is KGHSH and CDR2 is LQKENI in the germline V gene. The CDR3 DNA reads TGTGCCAGCTCACCCACTCACGGTCAGTACAATGAGCAGTTCTTC. It encodes CASSPTHGQYNEQFF.

A few counts support this clone. This rearrangement joins TRBV7-6 to TRBJ2-5, with D perhaps assigned TRBD1 or TRBD2 (5 bases each). Deletions cut 2 bases from V and 5 bases from J, with 9 bases between. Germline V gene lookup returns CDR1 SGHVS and CDR2 FNYEAQ. The CDR3 sequence is 13 residues long. DNA of the CDR3: TGTGCCAGCAGCTTATGGGGGTCCGAGACCCAGTACTTC. It is translated as CASSLWGSETQYF.

The rearrangement joins TRBV7-3 to TRBJ2-1, with D possibly TRBD1 on 5 matching bases. The CDR3 sequence is 15 residues long. The germline V gene encodes CDR1 SGHTA and CDR2 FQGTGA. Between the trimmed V and J ends, which lost 2 bases and 4 bases, there was a span of 12 bases. The CDR3 DNA follows: TGTGCCAGCAGCTTAGCCAGGGATACGTACAATGAGCAGTTCTTC. Its protein is CASSLARDTYNEQFF.

There are a few counts of this clone. The chain couples TRBV7-2 to TRBJ1-2, with D uncertain. The CDR3 consists of 12 residues. Per the germline V gene, CDR1 is SGHTA and CDR2 is FQGNSA. The V end lost 4 bases, the J end lost 4 bases, and 7 bases lay between the germline ends. CDR3 in DNA: TGTGCCAGCAGCTATCCAAGCTATGGCTACACCTTC. It specifies CASSYPSYGYTF. Supplemented by reference TRBV7-2 and TRBJ1-2, the full variable domain reads GAGVSQSPSNKVTEKGKDVELRCDPISGHTALYWYRQSLGQGLEFLIYFQGNSAPDKSGLPSDRFSAERTGGSVSTLTIQRTQQEDSAVYLCASSYPSYGYTFGSGTRLTVV.

There are a few counts of this clone. The chain employs TRBV7-9 and TRBJ1-2; 7 bases agree with TRBD1. V lost 8 bases, J lost 6 bases, and 9 bases stayed unmatched. CDR1 and CDR2 (germline): SEHNR, FQNEAQ (reference sequence). The CDR3 is made up of 13 amino acids. The CDR3 coding sequence is TGTGCCAGCGGCGACAGGGTTTCGGATGGCTACACCTTC. It translates to CASGDRVSDGYTF.

This clone was counted between two and nine times. This rearrangement joins TRBV28 to TRBJ2-3; no clear D gene. Germline lookup yields CDR1 MDHEN and CDR2 SYDVKM. Trimming removed 4 bases from V and 5 bases from J, with 16 bases in between. This CDR3 is built from 15 residues. This CDR3 is CASSSSTPGRDTQYF. In DNA, the CDR3 is TGTGCCAGCAGTTCTTCCACACCAGGAAGAGATACGCAGTATTTT.

The chain joins TRBV7-2 to TRBJ2-7, with TRBD1 identical over 8 bases. The trim removed 1 base at V and 4 bases at J, leaving 6 bases unmatched. Germline CDR1 and CDR2: SGHTA and FQGNSA. The CDR3 runs 15 residues. CDR3: CASSLVTGGMYEQYF. The CDR3 nucleotides read TGTGCCAGCAGCTTAGTTACAGGGGGAATGTACGAGCAGTACTTC.

This clone was picked up a small number of times. J is TRBJ2-4 and V is TRBV5-4, with a possible D match to TRBD2 (6 bases). The length of the CDR3 is 15 residues. From germline, CDR1 is SGHNT and CDR2 YYREEE (reference sequence). V lost 4 bases to trimming and J lost 8 bases, with 19 bases between them. In DNA, the CDR3 is TGTGCCAGCAGCGATGGGATCCTTAGGAGGGACATTCAGTACTTC. It encodes CASSDGILRRDIQYF.

This clone was observed a few times. This chain uses TRBV7-8 with TRBJ2-4; no clear D. V lost 1 base and J lost 1, with 8 bases in between. This CDR3 contains 15 residues. The germline V gene has CDR1 SGHVS and CDR2 FQNEAQ. The CDR3 DNA is TGTGCCAGCAGCTTAGGCAGTCCGGCCAAAAACATTCAGTACTTC. Encoded protein: CASSLGSPAKNIQYF.

This clone was seen only a few times. The CDR3 DNA reads TGTGCCAGCAGTAGACAGGGTGGAGCCTACGAGCAGTACTTC. Translated: CASSRQGGAYEQYF. This sequence joins TRBV27 and TRBJ2-7; TRBD1 matches at 7 bases. Looked up from germline, CDR1 is MNHEY and CDR2 is SMNVEV (reference sequence). The CDR3 has 14 residues. The V segment lost 5 bases and the J segment 2 bases; nucleotides outside the gene matches: 6.

The rearrangement joins TRBV7-2 to TRBJ2-3; 9 bases match TRBD1. CDR3 length: 16 residues. After removal of 5 bases from V and 3 bases from J, the junction contained 9 bases not matched to a gene. Germline V lookup: CDR1 SGHTA, CDR2 FQGNSA. Here the CDR3 DNA reads TGTGCCAGCAGCCCCTCCCGGGACAGGGTAACAGATACGCAGTATTTT. Amino acids: CASSPSRDRVTDTQYF.

The chain links TRBV5-1 to TRBJ1-1; 8 bases are shared with TRBD1. J was trimmed by 5 bases and V by 0 bases; bases with no gene match: 0. The CDR3 spans 13 residues. From germline, CDR1 is SGHRS and CDR2 YFSETQ. In DNA, the CDR3 is TGCGCCAGCAGCTTGGGGACAGGGACTGAAGCTTTCTTT. This gives the protein CASSLGTGTEAFF.

This clone was found a few times. The rearrangement joins TRBV7-9 to TRBJ1-4, with D unclear. CDR1 is SEHNR and CDR2 is FQNEAQ in the germline V gene (reference sequence). The germline V and J ends were trimmed by 5 bases and 8 bases, with 18 bases remaining between them. CDR3 size: 15 residues. The CDR3 sequence: CASSPRVALREKLFF. As DNA, the CDR3 is TGTGCCAGCAGCCCGCGGGTTGCGCTGAGGGAAAAACTGTTTTTT.

The chain combines TRBV7-3 with TRBJ2-3, with D unclear. Germline loops: CDR1 SGHTA, CDR2 FQGTGA. Trimming cost V 4 bases and J 1 base, with 9 bases left between them. The CDR3 covers 14 residues. CDR3 loop: CASSSDWGTDTQYF. The DNA for the CDR3 is TGTGCCAGCAGCTCCGACTGGGGCACAGATACGCAGTATTTT.

The chain employs TRBV7-2 and TRBJ2-3; D is ambiguous. CDR1 SGHTA and CDR2 FQGNSA come from the germline V gene. Trimming removed 1 base from V and 7 bases from J, with 9 bases in between. The CDR3 runs to 13 residues. In DNA, the CDR3 is TGTGCCAGCAGCTTAGGCTATGCGAATACGCAGTATTTT. Protein product: CASSLGYANTQYF.

This clone was detected a few times. Other DNA sequences of this sample code for an identical CDR3. This chain uses TRBV18 with TRBJ2-5, with unresolved D. This CDR3 contains 13 residues. Germline V gene sequence: CDR1 KGHSH, CDR2 LQKENI. V was clipped by 3 bases and J by 5 bases, with 10 bases between them. Here the CDR3 reads CASSPPSRETQYF. CDR3 coding DNA: TGTGCCAGCTCACCTCCGTCTCGGGAGACCCAGTACTTC.

This chain links TRBV27 with TRBJ2-7; 9 nucleotides match TRBD2. V lost 2 bases, J lost 3 bases, and 8 bases stayed unmatched. The germline V gene has CDR1 MNHEY and CDR2 SMNVEV (reference sequence). The CDR3 covers 16 residues. The CDR3 is CASSLGASGVGYEQYF. The CDR3 DNA is TGTGCCAGCAGTTTAGGGGCTAGCGGGGTAGGCTACGAGCAGTACTTC.

This clone showed up just a few times. The chain recombines TRBV7-2 with TRBJ2-5; a weak D match, TRBD2 (6 bases). CDR3 length: 14 residues. Germline V CDR1 and CDR2: SGHTA, FQGNSA. Between the trimmed V and J ends, which lost 3 bases and 4 bases, there was a span of 12 bases. CDR3: CASSLQWTIETQYF. The CDR3 DNA sequence: TGTGCCAGCAGCTTGCAATGGACTATAGAGACCCAGTACTTC.

This clone appeared a few times. The J gene is TRBJ2-5, the V gene TRBV7-2; D gene uncertain. Germline V gene sequence: CDR1 SGHTA, CDR2 FQGNSA. V shed 5 bases and J shed 5 bases, with 12 bases lying between them. The CDR3 runs to 13 residues. CDR3 loop: CASSRRLGETQYF. Here the CDR3 DNA reads TGTGCCAGCAGCCGCAGGCTGGGGGAGACCCAGTACTTC.

V usage is TRBV5-1 and J usage is TRBJ1-1, with a possible D match to TRBD1 (5 bases). CDR1 and CDR2 (germline): SGHRS, YFSETQ. V was cut by 4 bases and J by 2 bases, with 12 bases left in between. The CDR3 runs 14 residues. The CDR3 is CASSGGTPNTEAFF. CDR3 in DNA: TGCGCCAGCAGCGGCGGGACCCCAAACACTGAAGCTTTCTTT.

The CDR3 sequence: CASSFVKAEKTGELFF. CDR3 coding DNA: TGTGCCAGCAGCTTTGTCAAGGCGGAGAAAACCGGGGAGCTGTTTTTT. This sequence joins TRBV7-9 and TRBJ2-2, with D unclear. Germline V lookup: CDR1 SEHNR, CDR2 FQNEAQ (reference sequence). CDR3 length equals 16 residues. The ends were cut back, 3 bases at V and 5 bases at J, with 16 bases in the middle.

This clone turned up a few times. The V call is TRBV9, the J call TRBJ2-7; TRBD1 might be the D (6 bases). The CDR3 loop spans 16 amino acids. Germline values: CDR1 SGDLS, CDR2 YYNGEE. Trimming took off 3 bases at V and 0 bases at J, with 16 bases between the two ends. In DNA form, the CDR3 reads TGTGCCAGCAGCGCCCACGGAAACAGGGTCTCCTACGAGCAGTACGTC. Its translation is CASSAHGNRVSYEQYV.

The rearrangement joins TRBV7-3 to TRBJ2-3, with a tentative D call TRBD2 (6 bases). Trimming took off 5 bases at V and 1 base at J, with 19 bases between the two ends. CDR1 and CDR2 from the germline V gene are SGHTA and FQGTGA. CDR3 length equals 17 residues. CDR3 coding DNA: TGTGCCAGCAGCACACACCGGGGAGGATGGGGCACAGATACGCAGTATTTT. Encoded protein: CASSTHRGGWGTDTQYF.